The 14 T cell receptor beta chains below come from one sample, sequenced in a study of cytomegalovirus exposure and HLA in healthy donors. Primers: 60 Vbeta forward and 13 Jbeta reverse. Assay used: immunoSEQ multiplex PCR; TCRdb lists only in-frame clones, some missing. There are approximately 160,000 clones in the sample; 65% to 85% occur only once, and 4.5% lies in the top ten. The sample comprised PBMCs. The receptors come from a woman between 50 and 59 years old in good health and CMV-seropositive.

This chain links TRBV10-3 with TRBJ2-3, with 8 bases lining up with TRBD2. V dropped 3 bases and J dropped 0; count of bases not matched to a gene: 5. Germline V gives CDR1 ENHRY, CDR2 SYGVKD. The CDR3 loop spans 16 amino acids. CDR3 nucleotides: TGTGCCATCAGTGATACGGGGGGGATTAGCACAGATACGCAGTATTTT. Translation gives CAISDTGGISTDTQYF.

CDR3 loop: CASSIQLAGGNEQYF. The DNA for the CDR3 is TGTGCCAGCAGCATCCAATTAGCGGGGGGGAACGAGCAGTACTTC. The chain has TRBV11-2 and TRBJ2-7; 11 bases are shared with TRBD2. The CDR3 covers 15 residues. Germline trimming cut 5 bases from V and 5 bases from J; bases unmatched to any gene: 8. Germline CDR1 reads SGHAT; CDR2 reads FQNNGV.

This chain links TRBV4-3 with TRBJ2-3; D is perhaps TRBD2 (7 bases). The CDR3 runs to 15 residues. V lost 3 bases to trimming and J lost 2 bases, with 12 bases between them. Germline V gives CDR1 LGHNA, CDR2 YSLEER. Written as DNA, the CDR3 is TGCGCCAGCAGCCAGCGGGGGCGCCTCACAGATACGCAGTATTTT. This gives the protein CASSQRGRLTDTQYF.

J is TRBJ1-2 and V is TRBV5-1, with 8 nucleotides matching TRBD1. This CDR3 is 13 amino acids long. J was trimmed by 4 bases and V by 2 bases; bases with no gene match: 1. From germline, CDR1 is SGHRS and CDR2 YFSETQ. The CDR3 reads CASSFGQGYGYTF. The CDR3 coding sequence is TGCGCCAGCAGCTTCGGACAGGGCTATGGCTACACCTTC.

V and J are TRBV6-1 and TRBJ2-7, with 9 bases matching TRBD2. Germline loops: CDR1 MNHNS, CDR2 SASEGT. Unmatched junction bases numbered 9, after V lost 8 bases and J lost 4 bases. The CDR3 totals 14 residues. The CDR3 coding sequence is TGTGCCAGCGACTCGACTAGCGGAGGATACGAGCAGTACTTC. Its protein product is CASDSTSGGYEQYF.

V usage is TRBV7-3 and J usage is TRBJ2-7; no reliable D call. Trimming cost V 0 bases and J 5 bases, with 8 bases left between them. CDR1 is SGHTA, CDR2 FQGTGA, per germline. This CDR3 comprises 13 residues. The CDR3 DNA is TGTGCCAGCAGCTTAACTCGGTACGACGAGCAGTACTTC. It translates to CASSLTRYDEQYF.

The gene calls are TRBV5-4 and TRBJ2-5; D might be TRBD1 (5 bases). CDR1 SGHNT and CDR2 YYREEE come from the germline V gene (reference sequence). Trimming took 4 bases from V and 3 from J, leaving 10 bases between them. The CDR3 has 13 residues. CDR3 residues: CASSDSREETQYF. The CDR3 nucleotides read TGTGCCAGCAGCGATAGCAGGGAAGAGACCCAGTACTTC.

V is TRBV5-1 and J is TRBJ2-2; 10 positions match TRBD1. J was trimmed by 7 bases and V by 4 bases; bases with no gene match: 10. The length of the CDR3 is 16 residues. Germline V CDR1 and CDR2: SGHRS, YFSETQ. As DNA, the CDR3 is TGCGCCAGCAGCCGACAGGGGGCGAGGCTAAACGGGGAGCTGTTTTTT. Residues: CASSRQGARLNGELFF. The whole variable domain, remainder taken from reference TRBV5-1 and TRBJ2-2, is KAGVTQTPRYLIKTRGQQVTLSCSPISGHRSVSWYQQTPGQGLQFLFEYFSETQRNKGNFPGRFSGRQFSNSRSEMNVSTLELGDSALYLCASSRQGARLNGELFFGEGSRLTVL.

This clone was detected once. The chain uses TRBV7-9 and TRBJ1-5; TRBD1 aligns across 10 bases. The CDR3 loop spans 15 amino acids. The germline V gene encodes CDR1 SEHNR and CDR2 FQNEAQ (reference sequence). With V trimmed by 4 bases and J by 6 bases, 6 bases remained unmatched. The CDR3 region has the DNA TGTGCCAGCAGCTCAGGGACAGGGGCTGGTCAGCCCCAGCATTTT. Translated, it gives CASSSGTGAGQPQHF.

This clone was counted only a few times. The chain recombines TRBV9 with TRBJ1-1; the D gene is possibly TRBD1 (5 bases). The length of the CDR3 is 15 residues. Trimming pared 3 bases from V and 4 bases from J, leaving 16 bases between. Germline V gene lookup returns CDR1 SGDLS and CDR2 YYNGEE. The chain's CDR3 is CASSALASGGTEAFF. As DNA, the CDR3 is TGTGCCAGCAGCGCCCTTGCCTCGGGGGGCACTGAAGCTTTCTTT.

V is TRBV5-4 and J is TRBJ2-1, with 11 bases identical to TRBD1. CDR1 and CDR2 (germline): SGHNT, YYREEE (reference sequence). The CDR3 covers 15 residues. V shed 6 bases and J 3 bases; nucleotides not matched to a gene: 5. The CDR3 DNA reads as TGTGCCAGCACCTCCGGGACAGGGGGCTACAATGAGCAGTTCTTC. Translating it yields CASTSGTGGYNEQFF.

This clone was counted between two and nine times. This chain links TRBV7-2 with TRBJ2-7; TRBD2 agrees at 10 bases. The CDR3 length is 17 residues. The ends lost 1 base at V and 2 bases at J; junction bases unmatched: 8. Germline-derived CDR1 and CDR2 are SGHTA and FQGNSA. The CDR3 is CASSLGTSGTFTYEQYF. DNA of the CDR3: TGTGCCAGCAGCTTAGGGACTAGCGGTACCTTCACCTACGAGCAGTACTTC.

As DNA, the CDR3 is TGTGCCAGCAGCCTGGGCGGACAGGGAACACAGCCCCAGCATTTT. Amino acid sequence: CASSLGGQGTQPQHF. The chain has TRBV5-8 and TRBJ1-5; 8 bases map to TRBD1. J gave up 7 bases and V 4 bases, and 10 bases lay outside the gene matches. The germline CDR1 and CDR2 sequences are SGHTS and YDEGEE. The CDR3 extends over 15 amino acids.

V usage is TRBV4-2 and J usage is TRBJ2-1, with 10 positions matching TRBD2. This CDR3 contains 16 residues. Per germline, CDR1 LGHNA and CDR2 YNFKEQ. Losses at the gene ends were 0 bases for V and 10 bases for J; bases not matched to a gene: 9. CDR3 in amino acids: CASSQDTSGNSGEQFF. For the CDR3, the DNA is TGTGCCAGCAGCCAAGATACTAGCGGGAATTCCGGGGAGCAGTTCTTC.